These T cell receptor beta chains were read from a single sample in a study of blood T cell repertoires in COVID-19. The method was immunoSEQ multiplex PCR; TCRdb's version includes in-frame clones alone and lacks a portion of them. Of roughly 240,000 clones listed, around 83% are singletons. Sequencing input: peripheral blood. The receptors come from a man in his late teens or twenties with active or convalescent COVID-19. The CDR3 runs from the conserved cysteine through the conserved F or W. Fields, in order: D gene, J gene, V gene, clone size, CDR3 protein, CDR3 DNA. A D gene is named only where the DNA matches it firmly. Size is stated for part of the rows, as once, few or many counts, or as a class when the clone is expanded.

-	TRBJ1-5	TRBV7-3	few	CASSATVSNQPQHF	TGTGCCAGCAGCGCGACAGTTAGCAATCAGCCCCAGCATTTT
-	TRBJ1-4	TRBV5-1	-	CASSPRRGFEKLFF	TGCGCCAGCAGCCCCCGAAGGGGGTTTGAAAAACTGTTTTTT
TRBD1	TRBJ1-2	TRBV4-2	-	CASSQETGVSEGYTF	TGTGCCAGCAGCCAAGAAACAGGGGTTTCGGAGGGCTACACCTTC
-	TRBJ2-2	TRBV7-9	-	CATSTGELFF	TGTGCCACTTCGACCGGGGAGCTGTTTTTT
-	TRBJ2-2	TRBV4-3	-	CASSQVEHAGELFF	TGCGCCAGCAGCCAAGTCGAACATGCCGGGGAGCTGTTTTTT
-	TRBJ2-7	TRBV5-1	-	CASSLAFSTELWTSYEQYF	TGCGCCAGCAGCTTGGCTTTCTCGACGGAACTCTGGACTTCCTACGAGCAGTACTTC
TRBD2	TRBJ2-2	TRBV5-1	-	CASSLGRGGPFGELFF	TGCGCCAGCAGCTTGGGCCGGGGGGGCCCCTTCGGGGAGCTGTTTTTT
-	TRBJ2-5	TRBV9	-	CASSPRGGQETQYF	TGTGCCAGCAGCCCAAGAGGAGGGCAAGAGACCCAGTACTTC
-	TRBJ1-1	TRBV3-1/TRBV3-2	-	CASSQEWGLRAFF	TGTGCCAGCAGCCAAGAGTGGGGGCTCCGCGCTTTCTTT
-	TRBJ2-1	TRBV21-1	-	CASSKKLSGDYNEQFF	TGTGCCAGCAGCAAAAAGTTATCCGGGGATTACAATGAGCAGTTCTTC
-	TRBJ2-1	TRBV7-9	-	CASSLARVEQFF	TGTGCCAGCAGCTTAGCGAGGGTTGAGCAGTTCTTC
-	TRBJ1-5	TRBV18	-	CASSPGTGNQPQHF	TGTGCCAGCTCACCAGGCACAGGCAATCAGCCCCAGCATTTT
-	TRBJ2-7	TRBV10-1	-	CASRAGEPECEQYF	TGCGCCAGCAGAGCCGGCGAACCGGAGTGCGAGCAGTACTTC
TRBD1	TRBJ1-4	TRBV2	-	CASSVGQGHEKLFF	TGTGCCAGCAGTGTAGGACAGGGGCACGAAAAACTGTTTTTT
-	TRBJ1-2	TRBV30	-	CAWTGAWSYGYTF	TGTGCCTGGACAGGGGCCTGGTCCTATGGCTACACCTTC
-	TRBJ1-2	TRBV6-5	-	CASSYSSPGGYGYTF	TGTGCCAGCAGTTACTCGAGTCCGGGAGGGTATGGCTACACCTTC
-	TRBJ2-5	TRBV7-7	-	CASSPGREKETQYF	TGTGCCAGCAGCCCTGGGCGGGAAAAAGAGACCCAGTACTTC
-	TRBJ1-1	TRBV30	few	CAWSREHTEAFF	TGTGCCTGGAGTCGGGAGCACACTGAAGCTTTCTTT
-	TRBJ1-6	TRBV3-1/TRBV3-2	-	CASSQDWESPLHF	TGTGCCAGCAGCCAAGATTGGGAGTCACCCCTCCACTTT
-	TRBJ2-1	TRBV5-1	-	CASSPLGTDTPSSYNEQFF	TGCGCCAGCAGCCCTTTGGGCACAGATACACCCAGCTCCTACAATGAGCAGTTCTTC
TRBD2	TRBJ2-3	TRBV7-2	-	CASRRTSGSVGNMDTQYF	TGTGCCAGCAGGAGGACTAGCGGGAGTGTGGGCAATATGGATACGCAGTATTTT
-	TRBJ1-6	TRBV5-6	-	CASKDWRLSPLHF	TGTGCCAGCAAAGATTGGCGGCTTTCACCCCTCCACTTT
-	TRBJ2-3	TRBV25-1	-	CASSGGGTDTQYF	TGTGCCAGCAGTGGCGGGGGCACAGATACGCAGTATTTT
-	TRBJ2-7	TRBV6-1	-	CASSDRIYEQYF	TGTGCCAGCAGTGACCGTATCTACGAGCAGTACTTC
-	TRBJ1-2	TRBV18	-	CASSPQTPGQTYGYTF	TGTGCCAGCTCACCCCAAACTCCGGGTCAGACCTATGGCTACACCTTC
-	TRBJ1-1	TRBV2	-	CASSAVTEAFF	TGTGCCAGCAGTGCGGTTACTGAAGCTTTCTTT
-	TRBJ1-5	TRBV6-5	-	CASNWGGNQPQHF	TGTGCCAGCAATTGGGGCGGCAATCAGCCCCAGCATTTT
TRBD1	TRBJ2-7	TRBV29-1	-	CSGGDRRREQYF	TGCAGCGGGGGGGACAGGCGACGGGAGCAGTACTTC
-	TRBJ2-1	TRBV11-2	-	CASSLAWGTRSYNEQFF	TGTGCCAGCAGCTTAGCGTGGGGGACTCGCTCCTACAATGAGCAGTTCTTC
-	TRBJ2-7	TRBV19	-	CASSIGQEAYEQYF	TGTGCCAGTAGTATAGGACAGGAAGCCTACGAGCAGTACTTC
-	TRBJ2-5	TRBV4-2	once	CASRPEAQETQYF	TGTGCCAGCAGGCCCGAGGCCCAAGAGACCCAGTACTTC
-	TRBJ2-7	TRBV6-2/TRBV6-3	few	CASSPGPLPTEQYF	TGTGCCAGCAGTCCAGGTCCCCTCCCGACCGAGCAGTACTTC
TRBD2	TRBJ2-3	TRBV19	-	CASSIVRREGRTDTQYF	TGTGCCAGTAGTATAGTAAGGCGGGAGGGGCGCACAGATACGCAGTATTTT
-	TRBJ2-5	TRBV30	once	CAWSGRSETQYF	TGTGCCTGGAGCGGTAGGAGCGAGACCCAGTACTTC
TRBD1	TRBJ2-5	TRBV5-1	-	CASSWGQGETQYF	TGCGCCAGCAGCTGGGGACAGGGAGAGACCCAGTACTTC
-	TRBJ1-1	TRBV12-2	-	CASRLVTGQGGSEQGNTEAFF	TGTGCAAGTCGCTTAGTGACCGGACAGGGGGGTTCGGAACAGGGGAACACTGAAGCTTTCTTT
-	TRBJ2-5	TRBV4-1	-	CASSPSSARETQYF	TGCGCCAGCAGCCCGTCGAGCGCTCGGGAGACCCAGTACTTC
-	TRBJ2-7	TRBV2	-	CASRADRAYEQYF	TGTGCCAGCAGGGCAGACAGAGCATACGAGCAGTACTTC
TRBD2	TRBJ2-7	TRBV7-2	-	CASSTWTSSYEQYF	TGTGCCAGCAGCACATGGACTAGCTCCTACGAGCAGTACTTC
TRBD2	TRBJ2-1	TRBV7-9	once	CASSLAPAGVVGAYNEQFF	TGTGCCAGCAGCTTAGCTCCAGCGGGAGTTGTGGGTGCCTACAATGAGCAGTTCTTC
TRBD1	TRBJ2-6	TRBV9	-	CASSPRTGAGGANVLTF	TGTGCCAGCAGCCCCCGGACAGGGGCGGGTGGGGCCAACGTCCTGACTTTC
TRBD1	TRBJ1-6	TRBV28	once	CASSLSGQGYSPLHF	TGTGCCAGCAGTTTGAGTGGACAGGGGTATTCACCCCTCCACTTT
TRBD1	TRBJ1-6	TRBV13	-	CASSHGQGVGYNSPLHF	TGTGCCAGCAGCCACGGACAGGGGGTGGGTTATAATTCACCCCTCCACTTT
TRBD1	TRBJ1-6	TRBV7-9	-	CASSIGQGNSPLHF	TGTGCCAGCAGCATCGGACAGGGTAATTCACCCCTCCACTTT
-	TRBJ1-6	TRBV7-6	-	CASSSEGQGNSPLHF	TGTGCCAGCAGCTCGGAAGGGCAGGGAAATTCACCCCTCCACTTT
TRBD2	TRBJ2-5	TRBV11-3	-	CASSLISGGTQYF	TGTGCCAGCAGCTTAATTAGCGGGGGGACCCAGTACTTC
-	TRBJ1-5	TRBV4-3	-	CASSQERGQPQHF	TGCGCCAGCAGCCAAGAACGGGGTCAGCCCCAGCATTTT
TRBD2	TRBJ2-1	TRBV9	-	CASSETAGVRSYNEQFF	TGTGCCAGCAGCGAAACCGCGGGGGTTAGGTCCTACAATGAGCAGTTCTTC
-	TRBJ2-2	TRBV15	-	CATSREIQGLNTGELFF	TGTGCCACCAGCAGAGAAATCCAGGGTTTGAACACCGGGGAGCTGTTTTTT
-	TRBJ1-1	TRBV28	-	CASRSLEVDEAFF	TGTGCCAGCAGATCCCTCGAGGTGGATGAAGCTTTCTTT
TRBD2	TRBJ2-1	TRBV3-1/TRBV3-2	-	CASSPLGAAGAPGFF	TGTGCCAGCAGCCCACTTGGGGCAGCGGGGGCCCCGGGGTTCTTC
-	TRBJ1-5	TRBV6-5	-	CASSYSWGGNQPQHF	TGTGCCAGCAGTTACTCATGGGGAGGGAATCAGCCCCAGCATTTT
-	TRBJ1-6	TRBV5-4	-	CASSLDLTGPSPLHF	TGTGCCAGCAGCTTGGACCTGACAGGCCCTTCACCCCTCCACTTT